This T cell receptor (beta chain) was captured in a study of T cell repertoires and HLA-DP antigens (dated by TCRdb to the late 2010s). A note on the overall study: The study used an in vitro model of CD4+ T cell alloreactivity against allogeneic HLA-DP presented by transduced HeLa cells. Of the three donors, two were male and one was female, and their ages ranged from the 18-to-29 age band up to the 60-to-69 age band. On average, approximately 0.2 ug of DNA went in for sorted CD137+CD4+ samples, versus around 1.1 ug for pre-culture CD4+ samples. One alloantigen differed from self by one peptide-binding groove amino acid, whereas the other differed by ten, modelling structurally similar versus dissimilar alloantigens. The paper's findings and limits, for the study overall: The naive and memory CD4+ repertoires were not analysed as separate populations. Clones undetected before culture had an average cumulative frequency of roughly 36% against one allele versus more than 50% against the other. Clonality of sorted CD137+ cells was similar against both alloantigens (around 0.4) and much higher than in pre-culture samples (approximately 0.04). Limitations included only a few donors, a non-physiological HeLa antigen-presenting system, and the use of total CD4+ responder cells.

Magnetic bead negative selection was used to isolate untouched CD4+ T cells from Ficoll-separated PBMC, with an average purity of approximately 98%. Using magnetic beads, untouched CD4+ T cells were isolated from Ficoll-separated PBMC at around 98% purity, with only negligible CD8+ contamination. Donors were a few healthy blood donors whose buffy coats supplied peripheral blood mononuclear cells. CMV seronegative status was shared by all three donors. The DNeasy Blood & Tissue Kit was used to extract genomic DNA. TCRB sequencing was performed on genomic DNA from sorted CD137+CD4+ cells and pre-culture CD4+ baseline samples from each subject. TCRB CDR3 regions were amplified with the immunoSEQ multiplex PCR using forward primers for 54 TRBV segments and reverse primers for 13 TRBJ segments. Pre-culture CD4+ samples were sequenced at deep resolution with a target of under 250,000 T cell genomes. Sequencing of amplicons was performed on an Illumina HiSeq System, and 87 bp reads covering the CDR3 were generated. Processing in the source paper ran as follows. PCR and sequencing errors in the reads were corrected, and alignment to IMGT reference sequences was used to define CDR3 regions. Template and unique rearrangement counts were estimated using synthetic template pools. Clonality was calculated as 1 minus Pielou's evenness. Richness was estimated with the Daley-Smith estimator. Repertoire overlap was measured with Morisita's index. Clones present in cultured samples but not detected in the pre-culture repertoire of the same donor were defined as low-abundance clones. TCRdb retrieved this table from immuneACCESS and kept in-frame rearrangements only. Not all clones are present; in checked studies, unresolved V genes account for under half, and no reason is known for the remainder. For V, J and clone size, that table is used; D and trimming come from the DNA. This sample is represented by around 90,000 clones; roughly nine tenths of them were singletons. Roughly 1.6% of the sample lies in the top ten.

This clone was counted a few times. The clone's antigen remains unknown. One base away there is no much larger clone; base qualities are not given. V is cut back by 2 bases and J by 10 bases, with 14 bases in the junction unmatched. The germline V gene supplies CDR1 SGHRS and CDR2 YFSETQ. The CDR3 has 16 amino acids, counting the end cysteine and phenylalanine. Only the CDR3 part of the read is kept: 48 bases, read in frame from the first base. The receptor chain draws on TRBV5-1 and TRBJ1-4, and 7 bases in between align with TRBD1. Sequencing was performed on CD4+ T cells from PBMCs. This sequence originates from a man aged 50 or older in good health and CMV-seronegative. The CDR3: CASSFGSGGQLGKLFF. In nucleotide form, the sequence is TGCGCCAGCAGCTTTGGGTCAGGGGGTCAGCTCGGAAAACTGTTTTTT. Reference TRBV5-1 and TRBJ1-4 genes cover what lies past the CDR3, so the full variable domain is KAGVTQTPRYLIKTRGQQVTLSCSPISGHRSVSWYQQTPGQGLQFLFEYFSETQRNKGNFPGRFSGRQFSNSRSEMNVSTLELGDSALYLCASSFGSGGQLGKLFFGSGTQLSVL.